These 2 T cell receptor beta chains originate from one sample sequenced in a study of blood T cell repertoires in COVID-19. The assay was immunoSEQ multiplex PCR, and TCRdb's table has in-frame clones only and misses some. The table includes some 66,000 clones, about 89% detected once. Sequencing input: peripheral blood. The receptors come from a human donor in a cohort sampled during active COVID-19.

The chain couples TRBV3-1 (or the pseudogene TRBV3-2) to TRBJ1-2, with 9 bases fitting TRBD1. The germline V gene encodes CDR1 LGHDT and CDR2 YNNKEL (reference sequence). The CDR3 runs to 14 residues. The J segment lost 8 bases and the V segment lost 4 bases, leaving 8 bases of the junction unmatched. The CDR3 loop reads CASSRTGEVSGYTF. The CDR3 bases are TGTGCCAGCAGCCGGACAGGGGAGGTCTCCGGCTACACCTTC.

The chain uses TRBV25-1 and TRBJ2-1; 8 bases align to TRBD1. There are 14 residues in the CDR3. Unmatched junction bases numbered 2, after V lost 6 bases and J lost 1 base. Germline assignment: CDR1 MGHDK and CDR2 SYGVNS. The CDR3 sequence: CASRRTGSYNEQFF. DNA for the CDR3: TGTGCCAGCAGGCGGACAGGGTCCTACAATGAGCAGTTCTTC.